Listed below are T cell receptor beta chains from one sample, sequenced in a study of Graves' ophthalmopathy and Graves' hyperthyroidism. TCRdb reanalysed the multiplex PCR reads using MiXCR and keeps one entry per CDR3 protein. The sample yields 200,000 to 300,000 distinct CDR3 sequences, around 45% seen once. The source material was peripheral blood. Receptors were obtained from an adult man with Graves' ophthalmopathy. The CDR3 runs from the conserved cysteine through the conserved F or W. A D gene is named only where the DNA matches it firmly. Size values are once, few and many counts, or a class for expanded clones, and some rows have none.

v_call: TRBV10-3
clone_size: NA
d_call: NA
j_call: TRBJ2-7
cdr3_nt: TGTGCCAGCAGGAAAATGGGGATGGGCGAGCAGTACTTC
cdr3_aa: CASRKMGMGEQYF

v_call: TRBV29-1
clone_size: many
d_call: NA
j_call: TRBJ1-5
cdr3_nt: TGCAGCGTTGCAGCCACCTGGGGCAATCAGCCCCAGCATTTT
cdr3_aa: CSVAATWGNQPQHF

v_call: TRBV7-2
clone_size: once
d_call: TRBD2
j_call: TRBJ2-7
cdr3_nt: TGTGCCAGCAGCCCCGGACTAGCGGGAGATAGGTACGAGCAGTACTTC
cdr3_aa: CASSPGLAGDRYEQYF

v_call: TRBV12-3/TRBV12-4
clone_size: NA
d_call: NA
j_call: TRBJ2-5
cdr3_nt: TGTGCCAGCAGTCCTTCGGTAGAGACCCAGTACTTC
cdr3_aa: CASSPSVETQYF

v_call: TRBV9
clone_size: NA
d_call: NA
j_call: TRBJ1-6
cdr3_nt: TGTGCCAGCAGCCAGAATGGGGGAGAAGGGTCACCCCTCCACTTT
cdr3_aa: CASSQNGGEGSPLHF

v_call: TRBV20-1
clone_size: NA
d_call: TRBD2
j_call: TRBJ2-7
cdr3_nt: TGCAGTGCTAGAGAGGCGGGAGGGCCTAACGAGCAGTACTTC
cdr3_aa: CSAREAGGPNEQYF

v_call: TRBV29-1
clone_size: NA
d_call: TRBD1
j_call: TRBJ2-2
cdr3_nt: TGCAGCGTTGAAAAAGGGACAGAGACCGGGGAGCTGTTTTTT
cdr3_aa: CSVEKGTETGELFF

v_call: TRBV7-9
clone_size: NA
d_call: NA
j_call: TRBJ2-7
cdr3_nt: TGTGCCTGGACCGCCCTGGGCAGCCACAATACCTATAACAACTACGAGCAGTACTTC
cdr3_aa: CAWTALGSHNTYNNYEQYF

v_call: TRBV19
clone_size: NA
d_call: NA
j_call: TRBJ2-5
cdr3_nt: TGTGCCAGTAGTTCCCGACTAGGTCGAGAGACCCAGTACTTC
cdr3_aa: CASSSRLGRETQYF

v_call: TRBV10-3
clone_size: few
d_call: TRBD2
j_call: TRBJ2-7
cdr3_nt: TGTGCCATCAGTGAATCACCCCTTCGACGGCTAGCGGGGACCTCCGGCGAGCAGTACTTC
cdr3_aa: CAISESPLRRLAGTSGEQYF

v_call: TRBV4-1
clone_size: few
d_call: TRBD1
j_call: TRBJ2-7
cdr3_nt: TGCGCCAGCAGCCAGGGGACAGGGGGGACCTACGAGCAGTACTTC
cdr3_aa: CASSQGTGGTYEQYF

v_call: TRBV10-3
clone_size: NA
d_call: TRBD1
j_call: TRBJ1-2
cdr3_nt: TGTGCCATCAGAACTCTCCGGGACAGGGAAAACTATGGCTACACCTTC
cdr3_aa: CAIRTLRDRENYGYTF

v_call: TRBV7-8
clone_size: NA
d_call: NA
j_call: TRBJ2-6
cdr3_nt: TGTGCCAGCAGCTTGGGGACGGGACCTGGGGCCAACGTCCTGACTTTC
cdr3_aa: CASSLGTGPGANVLTF

v_call: TRBV19
clone_size: NA
d_call: NA
j_call: TRBJ1-2
cdr3_nt: TGTGCCAGTAGTACCGCAGGGACCGTCTTTTATGGCTACACCTTC
cdr3_aa: CASSTAGTVFYGYTF

v_call: TRBV4-1
clone_size: NA
d_call: TRBD1
j_call: TRBJ2-7
cdr3_nt: TGCGCCAGCAGCCATTATGGGACAGTCGACGAGCAGTACTTC
cdr3_aa: CASSHYGTVDEQYF

v_call: TRBV5-4
clone_size: NA
d_call: NA
j_call: TRBJ2-5
cdr3_nt: TGTGCCAGCAGCTTGGACGGGGGAGGGGGGGAGACCCAGTACTTC
cdr3_aa: CASSLDGGGGETQYF